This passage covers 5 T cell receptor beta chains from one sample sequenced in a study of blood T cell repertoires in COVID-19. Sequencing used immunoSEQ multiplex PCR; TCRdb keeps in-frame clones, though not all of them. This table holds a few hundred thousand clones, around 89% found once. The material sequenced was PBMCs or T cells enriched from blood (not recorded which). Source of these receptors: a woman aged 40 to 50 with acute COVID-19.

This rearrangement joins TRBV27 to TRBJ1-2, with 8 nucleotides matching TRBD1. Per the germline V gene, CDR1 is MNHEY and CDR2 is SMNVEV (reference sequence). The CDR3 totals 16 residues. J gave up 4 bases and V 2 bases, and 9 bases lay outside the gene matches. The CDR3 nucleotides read TGTGCCAGCAGTTTAAGCACTTTTGACAGGGGCTATGGCTACACCTTC. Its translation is CASSLSTFDRGYGYTF.

The DNA of the CDR3 is TGTGCCAGCAGTGAAGGCAGCGGGACAGATACGCAGTATTTT. This codes for CASSEGSGTDTQYF. V gene TRBV2 combines with J gene TRBJ2-3; TRBD2 is a possible D gene (6 bases). The CDR3 totals 14 residues. Trimming removed 1 base from V and 3 bases from J, with 8 bases in between. CDR1 is SNHLY and CDR2 is FYNNEI in the germline V gene. Full variable domain (remainder filled in from reference TRBV2 and TRBJ2-3): EPEVTQTPSHQVTQMGQEVILRCVPISNHLYFYWYRQILGQKVEFLVSFYNNEISEKSEIFDDQFSVERPDGSNFTLKIRSTKLEDSAMYFCASSEGSGTDTQYFGPGTRLTVL.

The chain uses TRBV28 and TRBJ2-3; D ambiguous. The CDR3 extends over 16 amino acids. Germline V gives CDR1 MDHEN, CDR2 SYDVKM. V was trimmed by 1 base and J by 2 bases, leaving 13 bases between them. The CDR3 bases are TGTGCCAGCAGTTTATTGGGCGTCGGCTCCACAGATACGCAGTATTTT. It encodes CASSLLGVGSTDTQYF.

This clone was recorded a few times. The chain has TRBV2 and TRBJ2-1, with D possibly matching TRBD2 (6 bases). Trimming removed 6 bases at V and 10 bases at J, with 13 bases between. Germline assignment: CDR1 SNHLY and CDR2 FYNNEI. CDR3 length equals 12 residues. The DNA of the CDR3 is TGTGCCAGCAGGGGGGGTGGTAACGAGCAGTTCTTC. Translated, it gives CASRGGGNEQFF.

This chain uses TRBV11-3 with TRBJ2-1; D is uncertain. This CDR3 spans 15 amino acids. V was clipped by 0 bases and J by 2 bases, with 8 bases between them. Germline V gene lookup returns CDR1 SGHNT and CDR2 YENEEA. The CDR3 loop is CASSLDLQPYNEQFF. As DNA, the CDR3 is TGTGCCAGCAGCTTAGATTTACAGCCCTACAATGAGCAGTTCTTC.